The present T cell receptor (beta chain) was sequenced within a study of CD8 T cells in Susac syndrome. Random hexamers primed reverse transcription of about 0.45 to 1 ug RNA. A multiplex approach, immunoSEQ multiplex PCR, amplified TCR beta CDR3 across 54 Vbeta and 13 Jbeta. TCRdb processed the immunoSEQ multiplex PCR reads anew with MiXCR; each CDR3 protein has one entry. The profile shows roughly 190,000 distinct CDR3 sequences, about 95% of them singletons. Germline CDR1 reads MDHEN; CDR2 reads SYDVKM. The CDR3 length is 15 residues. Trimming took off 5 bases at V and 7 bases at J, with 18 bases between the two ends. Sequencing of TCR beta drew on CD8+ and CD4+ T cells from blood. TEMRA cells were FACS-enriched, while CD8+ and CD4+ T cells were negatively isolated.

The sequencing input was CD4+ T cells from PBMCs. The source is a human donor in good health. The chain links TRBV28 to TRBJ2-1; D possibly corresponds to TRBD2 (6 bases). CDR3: CASSPASGRRNEQFF. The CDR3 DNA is TGTGCCAGCAGTCCAGCCTCCGGGAGACGAAATGAGCAGTTCTTC.